The 32 T cell receptor beta chains below all came from one sample that was sequenced in a study of T cell changes during pregnancy in multiple sclerosis. Profiled with immunoSEQ multiplex PCR; TCRdb holds only in-frame clones, not every one. The data contain 84,000 or so clones, about 94% of them singletons. Specimen: peripheral blood, collected in the third trimester of pregnancy. The receptors were sampled from a female donor with multiple sclerosis, enrolled in a pregnancy study.

The chain joins TRBV5-4 to TRBJ1-1; 9 positions agree with TRBD1. Losses at the gene ends were 4 bases for V and 4 bases for J; bases not matched to a gene: 8. In germline, CDR1 is SGHNT, CDR2 YYREEE (reference sequence). The CDR3 has 15 amino acids. CDR3 coding DNA: TGTGCCAGCAGCCCCTCGACAGGGGGAGGCACTGAAGCTTTCTTT. Amino acid sequence: CASSPSTGGGTEAFF.

This chain links TRBV21-1 with TRBJ1-2. TRBV21-1 is described as a pseudogene. This CDR3 spans 11 amino acids. The CDR3 sequence is CASTLSFGYTF. CDR3 nucleotide sequence: TGTGCCAGCACCCTATCTTTTGGCTACACCTTC.

The rearrangement uses TRBV28 and TRBJ2-5, with 10 bases matching TRBD2. CDR3 size: 15 residues. The trim removed 5 bases at V and 4 bases at J, leaving 7 bases unmatched. Germline V gives CDR1 MDHEN, CDR2 SYDVKM. CDR3 loop: CASSPKLAGVETQYF. CDR3 bases: TGTGCCAGCAGTCCAAAGCTAGCGGGAGTAGAGACCCAGTACTTC. Variable domain in full (rest from reference TRBV28 and TRBJ2-5): DVKVTQSSRYLVKRTGEKVFLECVQDMDHENMFWYRQDPGLGLRLIYFSYDVKMKEKGDIPEGYSVSREKKERFSLILESASTNQTSMYLCASSPKLAGVETQYFGPGTRLLVL.

This sequence joins TRBV19 and TRBJ1-5; D not resolved. The V end lost 3 bases, the J end lost 5 bases, and 14 bases lay between the germline ends. The CDR3 loop spans 15 amino acids. The V gene's germline CDR1 is LNHDA and CDR2 SQIVND (reference sequence). CDR3: CASSISAGSHQPQHF. CDR3 nucleotide sequence: TGTGCCAGTAGTATTTCGGCGGGGTCTCATCAGCCCCAGCATTTT.

This chain connects TRBV7-9 to TRBJ2-5, with TRBD2 matching over 8 bases. The CDR3 covers 15 residues. With V trimmed by 5 bases and J by 0 bases, 5 bases remained unmatched. Germline values: CDR1 SEHNR, CDR2 FQNEAQ (reference sequence). CDR3: CASSRSGSHQETQYF. The CDR3 DNA follows: TGTGCCAGCAGCCGAAGCGGGAGCCACCAAGAGACCCAGTACTTC.

The chain joins TRBV5-1 to TRBJ2-3; TRBD1 agrees at 8 bases. CDR3 length: 15 amino acids. V shed 1 base and J 3 bases; nucleotides not matched to a gene: 4. Germline V gene data show CDR1 as SGHRS and CDR2 as YFSETQ. CDR3 amino acids: CASSLPRQGTDTQYF. The CDR3 bases are TGCGCCAGCAGCTTGCCCAGACAGGGGACAGATACGCAGTATTTT.

The chain uses TRBV6-4 and TRBJ2-3; 7 bases are a match to TRBD2. J was trimmed by 4 bases and V by 2 bases; bases with no gene match: 6. Germline assignment: CDR1 MRHNA and CDR2 SNTAGT. The CDR3 runs 15 residues. CDR3: CASSDRAGAADTQYF. The CDR3 DNA reads as TGTGCCAGCAGTGACCGGGCGGGAGCGGCAGATACGCAGTATTTT.

The rearrangement uses TRBV7-8 and TRBJ2-1, with TRBD2 matching over 14 bases. V lost 3 bases and J lost 7; bases outside the gene matches: 2. The CDR3 has 15 residues. Germline-derived CDR1 and CDR2 are SGHVS and FQNEAQ. The CDR3 sequence is CASSLGLAGENEQFF. The DNA of the CDR3 is TGTGCCAGCAGCTTGGGACTAGCGGGAGAGAATGAGCAGTTCTTC.

This sequence joins TRBV7-9 and TRBJ1-1; D is unresolved. V lost 3 bases to trimming and J lost 4 bases, with 6 bases between them. Germline CDR1 and CDR2: SEHNR and FQNEAQ (reference sequence). The CDR3 consists of 12 residues. As DNA, the CDR3 is TGTGCCAGCAGCTTGAGCCTCACTGAAGCTTTCTTT. It is translated as CASSLSLTEAFF.

The rearrangement uses TRBV5-4 and TRBJ1-6; TRBD1 matches 8 bases. Trimming cost V 4 bases and J 6 bases; bases outside gene matches: 6. There are 15 residues in the CDR3. Germline-derived CDR1 and CDR2 are SGHNT and YYREEE (reference sequence). Written as DNA, the CDR3 is TGTGCCAGCAGCGTCGGACAGGGTGTTAATTCACCCCTCCACTTT. Translated, it gives CASSVGQGVNSPLHF.

The CDR3 DNA reads as TGTGCCAGCAGCTCTAGCGGAAGGTACACCGGGGAGCTGTTTTTT. It codes for CASSSSGRYTGELFF. This chain links TRBV7-9 with TRBJ2-2, with 7 bases that match TRBD2. The CDR3 spans 15 residues. After removal of 4 bases from V and 3 bases from J, the junction contained 5 bases not matched to a gene. Germline assignment: CDR1 SEHNR and CDR2 FQNEAQ (reference sequence).

V is TRBV10-3 and J is TRBJ2-3; D possibly corresponds to TRBD2 (6 bases). The CDR3 runs to 14 residues. V lost 4 bases and J 4 bases, leaving 12 bases between the germline ends. Germline V gene data show CDR1 as ENHRY and CDR2 as SYGVKD. This chain's CDR3 is CAISGRLEADTQYF. In DNA form, the CDR3 reads TGTGCCATCAGTGGGCGACTAGAGGCAGATACGCAGTATTTT.

The V and J genes are TRBV10-2 and TRBJ1-5, with D possibly TRBD1 on 5 matching bases. In germline, CDR1 is WSHSY, CDR2 SAAADI. The CDR3 runs to 15 residues. Trimming left V 0 bases short and J 3 bases short, with 9 bases between. The CDR3 nucleotides are TGCGCCAGCAGTGAGTCGAGACAGCCCAATCAGCCCCAGCATTTT. It specifies CASSESRQPNQPQHF.

The chain has TRBV2 and TRBJ1-5; possibly TRBD1 for D (5 bases). This CDR3 has 16 residues. Trimming cost V 5 bases and J 0 bases, with 14 bases left between them. The germline V gene has CDR1 SNHLY and CDR2 FYNNEI. The CDR3 DNA reads TGTGCCAGCAGTCGCCTACGGACACTTAGCAATCAGCCCCAGCATTTT. Its protein product is CASSRLRTLSNQPQHF.

Here the CDR3 reads CASRKATGLLNEAFF. Written as DNA, the CDR3 is TGTGCCAGCAGAAAAGCTACAGGGCTACTCAATGAAGCTTTCTTT. V is TRBV6-1 and J is TRBJ1-1; D might be TRBD1 (6 bases). The CDR3 is 15 amino acids. The germline V gene has CDR1 MNHNS and CDR2 SASEGT. V lost 6 bases and J 7 bases, leaving 21 bases between the germline ends.

V usage is TRBV19 and J usage is TRBJ1-5, with D unclear. The V gene's germline CDR1 is LNHDA and CDR2 SQIVND (reference sequence). The CDR3 is 13 amino acids. V shed 6 bases and J shed 7 bases, with 13 bases lying between them. In nucleotides, the CDR3 is TGTGCCAGTAGCCAAGCTTGGAGCCAGCCCCAGCATTTT. Its protein is CASSQAWSQPQHF. Supplemented by reference TRBV19 and TRBJ1-5, the full variable domain reads DGGITQSPKYLFRKEGQNVTLSCEQNLNHDAMYWYRQDPGQGLRLIYYSQIVNDFQKGDIAEGYSVSREKKESFPLTVTSAQKNPTAFYLCASSQAWSQPQHFGDGTRLSIL.

The chain has TRBV7-9 and TRBJ2-2, with 7 bases that match TRBD2. The CDR3 loop spans 15 amino acids. The germline V gene has CDR1 SEHNR and CDR2 FQNEAQ (reference sequence). Germline trimming cut 3 bases from V and 5 bases from J; bases unmatched to any gene: 6. The CDR3 DNA follows: TGTGCCAGCAGCTTCCAGCGGGAAGGTACCGGGGAGCTGTTTTTT. It specifies CASSFQREGTGELFF.

In DNA form, the CDR3 reads TGTGCCAGCAGCGCCGCCTGGAGGGGGCGGTTTACAGATACGCAGTATTTT. It codes for CASSAAWRGRFTDTQYF. J is TRBJ2-3 and V is TRBV7-9; a weak D match, TRBD1 (7 bases). The CDR3 is 17 residues long. Germline CDR1 SEHNR, CDR2 FQNEAQ (reference sequence). V lost 5 bases and J lost 3, with 21 bases in between.

The genes are TRBV7-2 and TRBJ1-5; D possibly corresponds to TRBD1 (5 bases). The germline V and J ends were trimmed by 6 bases and 5 bases, with 11 bases remaining between them. This CDR3 is 13 amino acids long. Per germline, CDR1 SGHTA and CDR2 FQGNSA. CDR3 nucleotide sequence: TGTGCCAGCAGTCGTTCGGGGGATCAGCCCCAGCATTTT. Amino acid sequence: CASSRSGDQPQHF.

The chain combines TRBV19 with TRBJ1-4, with TRBD1 as a possible D gene (6 bases). There are 15 residues in the CDR3. Between the trimmed V and J ends, which lost 5 bases and 4 bases, there was a span of 14 bases. Germline V gene sequence: CDR1 LNHDA, CDR2 SQIVND (reference sequence). DNA of the CDR3: TGTGCCAGTAGTGTACCGGACAGAAATAATGAAAAACTGTTTTTT. Amino acid sequence: CASSVPDRNNEKLFF.

The rearrangement uses TRBV28 and TRBJ1-5, with D possibly being TRBD1 (5 bases). V was cut by 1 base and J by 4 bases, with 14 bases left in between. Germline V gives CDR1 MDHEN, CDR2 SYDVKM. The CDR3 consists of 16 residues. CDR3 DNA: TGTGCCAGCAGTTTATATCCCGGACACTATAATCAGCCCCAGCATTTT. Amino acid sequence: CASSLYPGHYNQPQHF. Full variable domain (missing parts from reference TRBV28 and TRBJ1-5): DVKVTQSSRYLVKRTGEKVFLECVQDMDHENMFWYRQDPGLGLRLIYFSYDVKMKEKGDIPEGYSVSREKKERFSLILESASTNQTSMYLCASSLYPGHYNQPQHFGDGTRLSIL.

V gene TRBV11-2 combines with J gene TRBJ2-1; TRBD1 agrees at 7 bases. The germline V gene encodes CDR1 SGHAT and CDR2 FQNNGV. The CDR3 is 15 residues long. V lost 3 bases, J lost 6 bases, and 8 bases stayed unmatched. CDR3 in DNA: TGTGCCAGCAGCTTTAACAGGGGTTGGGGCAATGAGCAGTTCTTC. This gives the protein CASSFNRGWGNEQFF. The full variable domain, with the rest looked up from reference TRBV11-2 and TRBJ2-1, is EAGVAQSPRYKIIEKRQSVAFWCNPISGHATLYWYQQILGQGPKLLIQFQNNGVVDDSQLPKDRFSAERLKGVDSTLKIQPAKLEDSAVYLCASSFNRGWGNEQFFGPGTRLTVL.

The chain employs TRBV19 and TRBJ2-7; 8 bases align to TRBD1. Germline V gene lookup returns CDR1 LNHDA and CDR2 SQIVND (reference sequence). Trimming at V came to 5 bases and at J to 2 bases, leaving 5 bases not matched to a gene. The CDR3 is 14 residues long. The CDR3 DNA is TGTGCCAGTAGTGGGAGGACAGGGACCTACGAGCAGTACTTC. This codes for CASSGRTGTYEQYF.

The chain has TRBV14 and TRBJ1-1; D call uncertain. The V gene lost 4 bases and the J gene lost 2 bases, with 14 bases spanning the gap. This CDR3 region has 15 residues. Germline V gene data show CDR1 as SGHDN and CDR2 as FVKESK. The CDR3 region is CASSRRGGSNTEAFF. CDR3 nucleotide sequence: TGTGCCAGCAGCCGACGAGGAGGTTCCAACACTGAAGCTTTCTTT.

The gene calls are TRBV29-1 and TRBJ2-2; TRBD1 is a possible D gene (5 bases). Germline loops: CDR1 SQVTM, CDR2 ANQGSEA. With 7 bases removed from V and 4 bases from J, the gap between germline ends came to 13 bases. The CDR3 length is 13 residues. The CDR3 sequence is CSARVGATGELFF. The CDR3 DNA is TGCAGCGCCCGGGTAGGGGCCACCGGGGAGCTGTTTTTT.

This chain uses TRBV7-3 with TRBJ2-2; 7 bases agree with TRBD2. The CDR3 runs 16 residues. Germline V gene lookup returns CDR1 SGHTA and CDR2 FQGTGA. The V segment lost 5 bases and the J segment 3 bases; nucleotides outside the gene matches: 9. The CDR3 loop is CASSNGAGVDTGELFF. As DNA, the CDR3 is TGTGCCAGCAGCAATGGGGCGGGAGTGGACACCGGGGAGCTGTTTTTT.

The V and J genes are TRBV6-1 and TRBJ2-7; 8 bases agree with TRBD1. The CDR3 is made up of 14 amino acids. Per germline, CDR1 MNHNS and CDR2 SASEGT. J lost 0 bases, V lost 7 bases, and 5 bases had no gene match. CDR3 amino acids: CASTRQGISYEQYF. The DNA for the CDR3 is TGTGCCAGCACCCGACAGGGGATCTCCTACGAGCAGTACTTC.

The chain employs TRBV30 and TRBJ2-1; D gene unclear. Germline CDR1 reads GTSNPN; CDR2 reads SVGIG (reference sequence). CDR3 length: 13 residues. V was trimmed by 3 bases and J by 5 bases, leaving 11 bases between them. The CDR3 spells CAWSPNFDNEQFF. CDR3 sequence (DNA): TGTGCCTGGAGCCCAAACTTTGACAATGAGCAGTTCTTC.

The chain has TRBV7-9 and TRBJ2-3, with D perhaps matching TRBD1 (6 bases). The CDR3 covers 14 residues. Germline V gives CDR1 SEHNR, CDR2 FQNEAQ (reference sequence). Trimming removed 8 bases from V and 1 base from J, with 13 bases in between. Written as DNA, the CDR3 is TGTGCCAGCTTGGACAGCTACGGCACAGATACGCAGTATTTT. It encodes CASLDSYGTDTQYF.

Details on this clone: The sample has other DNA sequences that encode this CDR3 too. J is TRBJ2-2 and V is TRBV5-1, with D perhaps TRBD1 (5 bases). Trimming shortened V by 1 base and J by 0 bases, and 10 bases separated the two germline ends. Germline V gene sequence: CDR1 SGHRS, CDR2 YFSETQ. The CDR3 covers 16 residues. CDR3 region: CASSLKGLSNTGELFF. CDR3 nucleotide sequence: TGCGCCAGCAGCTTGAAGGGGTTGTCGAACACCGGGGAGCTGTTTTTT.

This clone was seen only once. V and J are TRBV28 and TRBJ2-3; D is possibly TRBD2 (5 bases). This CDR3 has 14 amino acids. V lost 7 bases to trimming and J lost 2 bases, with 13 bases between them. The germline V gene has CDR1 MDHEN and CDR2 SYDVKM. This CDR3 is CASNSGLLTDTQYF. CDR3 in DNA: TGTGCCAGCAATTCAGGACTGCTCACAGATACGCAGTATTTT. Variable domain in full (rest from reference TRBV28 and TRBJ2-3): DVKVTQSSRYLVKRTGEKVFLECVQDMDHENMFWYRQDPGLGLRLIYFSYDVKMKEKGDIPEGYSVSREKKERFSLILESASTNQTSMYLCASNSGLLTDTQYFGPGTRLTVL.

This sequence joins TRBV28 and TRBJ2-7, with TRBD1 identical over 9 bases. The CDR3 contains 18 residues. CDR1 is MDHEN and CDR2 is SYDVKM in the germline V gene. V trimming: 7 bases; J trimming: 0 bases; junction bases outside the gene matches: 16. CDR3 sequence reads: CASINIGVRQGGSYEQYF. The CDR3, as DNA: TGTGCCAGCATTAACATCGGCGTTCGACAGGGGGGCTCCTACGAGCAGTACTTC.